Sequencing of this TCR beta chain was carried out in a study of post-analysis software for immune sequencing data. Background on the study: Clinical courses comprised relapsing-remitting, secondary progressive and progressive-relapsing multiple sclerosis.

Comments on this clonotype: What it binds is unknown.

cDNA libraries of TCR beta carried unique molecular identifiers. A population of about 0.95 to 10 million T cells gave rise to a few hundred thousand cDNA molecules. TCRdb re-derived calls from the PCR reads in MiXCR, one entry per CDR3 protein. Counted here are about 680,000 distinct CDR3 sequences, roughly three fifths occurring once; the ten biggest clones make up about 11%. Broader study findings: Same-batch samples co-clustered strongly by F measure. There was significantly lower normalized Chao1 diversity in multiple sclerosis patients than in controls.

Source material: blood. The source is a girl aged 2-10 years with multiple sclerosis.

The CDR3 DNA sequence: TGCGCCAGCAGCCAAAAGGAGGCAGGGACCTATGGCTACACCTTC. This codes for CASSQKEAGTYGYTF. The rearrangement links TRBV4-3 to TRBJ1-2; D may be TRBD1 (5 bases). The CDR3 extends over 15 amino acids. Germline V gene data show CDR1 as LGHNA and CDR2 as YSLEER. V gave up 2 bases and J gave up 4 bases, with 14 bases separating them.